A single sample is the source of the 2 T cell receptor beta chains below, sequenced in a study of blood T cells in healthy people across ages. Next came a second PCR, run for about 7 to 12 cycles, which used a sample-barcoded 5' primer along with a J-beta primer mix. One entry per CDR3 protein, called by TCRdb with MiXCR from the 5' RACE reads. The repertoire holds over a million distinct CDR3 sequences, with roughly 40% as singletons. What was sequenced was blood. These receptors were collected from a woman between 18 and 29 years old in good health.

This clonotype came up a few times. The V and J genes are TRBV3-1 and TRBJ2-7, with 10 bases identical to TRBD2. The germline gives CDR1 LGHDT, CDR2 YNNKEL (reference sequence). The CDR3 extends over 15 amino acids. The trim removed 3 bases at V and 6 bases at J, leaving 8 bases unmatched. The CDR3, as DNA: TGTGCCAGCAGCCATCCTGGGACTAGCGACGGCGAGCAGTACTTC. Protein product: CASSHPGTSDGEQYF.

This chain connects TRBV19 to TRBJ2-7; 10 nucleotides match TRBD2. Germline-derived CDR1 and CDR2 are LNHDA and SQIVND (reference sequence). The CDR3 is 15 residues long. The J segment lost 1 base and the V segment lost 3 bases, leaving 3 bases of the junction unmatched. CDR3 coding DNA: TGTGCCAGTAGTATGGAGACTAGCGGGTCCTACGAGCAGTACTTC. Protein: CASSMETSGSYEQYF.